Described below is a single T cell receptor beta chain sequence and its context. The sample belongs to a study of cytomegalovirus exposure and HLA in healthy donors. In the PCR, 60 Vbeta and 13 Jbeta primers were used. Clones were read by immunoSEQ multiplex PCR, and TCRdb kept only the in-frame ones, dropping some. The sample shows approximately 120,000 clones, 81% of them seen only once. There are 14 residues in the CDR3. Germline V gives CDR1 SGHDT, CDR2 YYEEEE. V lost 0 bases, J lost 2 bases, and 0 bases stayed unmatched. This TCR was recovered from a woman aged 25 to 39 in good health and CMV-seronegative. The chain is built from TRBV5-6 and TRBJ2-7; 9 bases agree with TRBD1. The sample comprised PBMCs. For the CDR3, the DNA is TGTGCCAGCAGCTTGGGGACAGGGGCCTACGAGCAGTACTTC. Its translation: CASSLGTGAYEQYF.